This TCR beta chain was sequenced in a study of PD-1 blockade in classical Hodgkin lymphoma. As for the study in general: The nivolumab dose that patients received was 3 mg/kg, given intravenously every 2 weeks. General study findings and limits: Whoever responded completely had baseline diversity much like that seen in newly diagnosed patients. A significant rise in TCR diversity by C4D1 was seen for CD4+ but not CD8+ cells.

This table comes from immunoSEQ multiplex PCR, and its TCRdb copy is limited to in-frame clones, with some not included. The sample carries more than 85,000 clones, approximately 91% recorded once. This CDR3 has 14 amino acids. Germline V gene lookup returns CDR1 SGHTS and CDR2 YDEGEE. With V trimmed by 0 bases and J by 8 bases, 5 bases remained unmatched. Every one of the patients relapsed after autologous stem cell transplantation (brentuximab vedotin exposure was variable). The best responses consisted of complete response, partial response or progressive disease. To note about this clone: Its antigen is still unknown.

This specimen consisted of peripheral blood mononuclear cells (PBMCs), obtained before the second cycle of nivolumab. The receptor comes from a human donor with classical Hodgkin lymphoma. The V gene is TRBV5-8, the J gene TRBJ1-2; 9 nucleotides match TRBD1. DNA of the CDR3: TGTGCCAGCAGCTTGGTTAACAGGGGGCGCGGCTACACCTTC. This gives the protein CASSLVNRGRGYTF. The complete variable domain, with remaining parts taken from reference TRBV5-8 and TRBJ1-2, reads EAGVTQSPTHLIKTRGQQATLRCSPISGHTSVYWYQQALGLGLQFLLWYDEGEERNRGNFPPRFSGRQFPNYSSELNVNALELEDSALYLCASSLVNRGRGYTFGSGTRLTVV.